This is a list of T cell receptor beta chains from one sample in a study of blood T cells in healthy people across ages. TCRdb passed the 5' RACE reads through MiXCR, listing each CDR3 protein once. The repertoire consists of about 1,000,000 distinct CDR3 sequences, with 35% to 50% occurring once and the leading ten covering around 18%. Input material: blood. These receptors were collected from a woman in her sixties in good health. Both conserved end residues are part of each CDR3. Each record gives: clone size, V gene, J gene, CDR3 length, CDR3 protein. Part of the rows lack a size; the others show once, few, many or a class for expanded clones.

many	TRBV29-1	TRBJ2-6	17	CSVALWTSSSGANVLTF
NA	TRBV20-1	TRBJ2-6	17	CSARRQGGPSGANVLTF
NA	TRBV7-7	TRBJ2-5	15	CASSGGLAGASEQYF
NA	TRBV7-2	TRBJ2-1	16	CASSRSGTGRGNEQFF
NA	TRBV19	TRBJ2-1	18	CASRRGTSGLSSYNEQFF
NA	TRBV6-6	TRBJ2-3	13	CASSTPGGDTQYF
NA	TRBV28	TRBJ1-5	18	CASSYRGPQLYSNQPQHF
NA	TRBV6-1	TRBJ1-5	14	CASSEGWRNQPQHF
NA	TRBV29-1	TRBJ2-1	16	CSVNGGRAGPPNEQFF
few	TRBV11-2	TRBJ2-1	15	CASSSGGNAYNEQFF
NA	TRBV29-1	TRBJ1-4	14	CSVVERTGREKLFF
NA	TRBV30	TRBJ2-1	15	CAWSESSLTYNEQFF
many	TRBV6-2/TRBV6-3	TRBJ2-7	15	CASSYGAGVVYEQYF
NA	TRBV6-2/TRBV6-3	TRBJ2-2	14	CASCLPREDGELFF
few	TRBV7-9	TRBJ1-4	16	CASSLEGARSNEKLFF
NA	TRBV6-5	TRBJ2-1	17	CASSSKRGGETYNEQFF
NA	TRBV20-1	TRBJ1-2	14	CSAKRTGGNYGYTF
NA	TRBV5-4	TRBJ1-6	15	CASSWGQGVGSPLHF
NA	TRBV11-2	TRBJ2-7	15	CASSPHLTNDYEQYF
NA	TRBV7-9	TRBJ1-1	12	CASSLVPAEAFF
few	TRBV25-1	TRBJ2-1	13	CASRGYSYNEQFF
NA	TRBV10-3	TRBJ2-6	18	CAISPTGDPDSGANVLTF
few	TRBV10-3	TRBJ2-3	14	CAISGDRGRDTQYF
few	TRBV12-3/TRBV12-4	TRBJ2-7	14	CASKNGARADEQYF
NA	TRBV29-1	TRBJ2-2	14	CSVAVRVRTGELFF
once	TRBV6-1	TRBJ2-3	14	CASASADRAGTQYF
NA	TRBV5-6	TRBJ2-3	15	CASSQDRDDTDTQYF
NA	TRBV12-3/TRBV12-4	TRBJ2-2	15	CASSFLRGNTGELFF
NA	TRBV29-1	TRBJ1-4	14	CSVEGTATNEKLFF
NA	TRBV13	NA	16	CASSLSPSAGSYEQYF
NA	TRBV10-3	TRBJ2-7	18	CAISESLGVGTSSYEQYF
few	TRBV15	TRBJ2-3	17	CATSRPPGLAASDTQYF
NA	TRBV4-2	TRBJ1-2	16	CASSQDNGQSNYGYTF
NA	TRBV14	NA	15	CASSRDRPTTYEQYF
NA	TRBV5-8	TRBJ2-7	15	CASSLVARPSYEQYF
NA	TRBV2	TRBJ2-1	15	CASSGFETNVNEQFF
NA	TRBV7-8	TRBJ1-4	16	CASSLKQGGWDEKLFF
NA	TRBV7-8	TRBJ2-3	15	CASSPIRTGTDTQYF
NA	TRBV4-2	TRBJ2-1	17	CASSPTPSGGLFNEQFF
NA	TRBV3-1	TRBJ2-1	16	CASNLGTSGIRNEQFF